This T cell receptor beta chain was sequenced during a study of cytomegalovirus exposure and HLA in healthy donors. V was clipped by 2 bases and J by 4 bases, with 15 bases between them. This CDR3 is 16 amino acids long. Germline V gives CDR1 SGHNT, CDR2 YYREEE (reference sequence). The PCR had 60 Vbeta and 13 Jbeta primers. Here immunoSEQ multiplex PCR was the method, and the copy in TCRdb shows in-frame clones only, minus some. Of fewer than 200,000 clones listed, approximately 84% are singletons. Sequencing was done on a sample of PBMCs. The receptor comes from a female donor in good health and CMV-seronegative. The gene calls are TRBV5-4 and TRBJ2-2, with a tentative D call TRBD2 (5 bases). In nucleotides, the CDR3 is TGTGCCAGCAGCTTTGGGCGAGTGGCGGGCACCGGGGAGCTGTTTTTT. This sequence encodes CASSFGRVAGTGELFF.